The 29 T cell receptor beta chains given below trace back to one sample, sequenced in a study of quantifying T cell responses using KT2 cells. Study at large: TCR alpha and beta constant-region primers primed reverse transcription of RNA.

Each cDNA got a UMI-containing oligo ligated at its 3' end. An equimolar mix of RC1.1 and RC1.2 primed the beta chain across TRBC1 and TRBC2. One entry per CDR3 protein, called by TCRdb with MiXCR from the UMI-ligation and nested PCR reads. This table has tens of thousands of distinct CDR3 sequences, more than 7% appearing once. Material for sequencing was PBMCs spiked with cells of the T cell clone KT2. The source of these receptors is a human donor.

This clonotype was counted at least ten times. The gene calls are TRBV4-1 and TRBJ2-1, with D tentatively TRBD2 (6 bases). The germline CDR1 and CDR2 sequences are MGHRA and YSYEKL. This CDR3 is built from 15 residues. V lost 0 bases, J lost 10 bases, and 16 bases lay in between. The DNA for the CDR3 is TGCGCCAGCAGCCAAGAATATGGGGAGGCTCGGGAGCAGTTCTTC. Its translation: CASSQEYGEAREQFF.

V is TRBV2 and J is TRBJ1-5, with D perhaps matching TRBD1 (5 bases). In germline, CDR1 is SNHLY, CDR2 FYNNEI. Trimming took off 4 bases at V and 2 bases at J, with 9 bases between the two ends. CDR3 length: 14 residues. The chain's CDR3 is CASSGVTGNQPQHF. The DNA of the CDR3 is TGTGCCAGCAGTGGGGTGACAGGCAATCAGCCCCAGCATTTT.

This clonotype was observed a few times. The chain employs TRBV7-8 and TRBJ2-5, with 12 positions matching TRBD2. In germline, CDR1 is SGHVS, CDR2 FQNEAQ. V shed 5 bases, J shed 1 base, and the junction held 2 bases outside the gene matches. The CDR3 totals 15 residues. The CDR3 loop reads CASSRLAGVQETQYF. CDR3 DNA: TGTGCCAGCAGCCGACTAGCGGGGGTCCAAGAGACCCAGTACTTC.

This clonotype was seen a handful of times. V is TRBV7-2 and J is TRBJ2-7, with a weak D call TRBD1 (6 bases). Looked up from germline, CDR1 is SGHTA and CDR2 is FQGNSA. Trimming removed 2 bases at V and 4 bases at J, with 9 bases between. The CDR3 spans 13 residues. CDR3 coding DNA: TGTGCCAGCAGCTTAAATGGACAGTACGAGCAGTACTTC. It encodes CASSLNGQYEQYF.

This rearrangement joins TRBV12-3 or TRBV12-4 to TRBJ2-5; 11 bases map to TRBD2. The CDR3 spans 17 residues. With 6 bases clipped from V and 4 bases from J, the junction kept 13 bases outside the gene matches. In DNA, the CDR3 is TGTGCCAGCAGCCGTACCACTAGCGGGAGTAGGGGAGAGACCCAGTACTTC. Protein: CASSRTTSGSRGETQYF.

In this sample, this clonotype turned up a few times. V and J are TRBV5-1 and TRBJ2-3; 10 bases are a match to TRBD2. This CDR3 contains 15 residues. J lost 0 bases, V lost 7 bases, and 5 bases had no gene match. From germline, CDR1 is SGHRS and CDR2 YFSETQ. The CDR3 sequence is CASGPTSGSTDTQYF. The CDR3 bases are TGCGCCAGCGGGCCGACTAGCGGGAGCACAGATACGCAGTATTTT.

The chain has TRBV2 and TRBJ2-5; 10 nucleotides line up with TRBD2. The ends lost 2 bases at V and 0 bases at J; junction bases unmatched: 12. The CDR3 is 19 residues long. The germline gives CDR1 SNHLY, CDR2 FYNNEI. The DNA of the CDR3 is TGTGCCAGCAGTGAATCGGTCGGGCTAGCGGGGGAGTACCAAGAGACCCAGTACTTC. This codes for CASSESVGLAGEYQETQYF.

The CDR3 bases are TGCGCCAGCAGCCAAGATGGAGGACAGGGGATTGCAGATACGCAGTATTTT. The encoded protein is CASSQDGGQGIADTQYF. The chain has TRBV4-1 and TRBJ2-3; 9 nucleotides match TRBD1. This CDR3 comprises 17 residues. V was clipped by 0 bases and J by 4 bases; unmatched bases: 8. Germline V gives CDR1 MGHRA, CDR2 YSYEKL.

This clonotype was recorded at least ten times. The rearrangement joins TRBV9 to TRBJ1-2; 9 bases align to TRBD1. The V gene's germline CDR1 is SGDLS and CDR2 YYNGEE. The trim removed 3 bases at V and 7 bases at J, leaving 7 bases unmatched. This CDR3 is built from 14 residues. CDR3 in DNA: TGTGCCAGCAGCGCGCCGGGACAGGGATCTGGCTACACCTTC. Encoded protein: CASSAPGQGSGYTF.

The chain employs TRBV7-9 and TRBJ1-2; 7 bases match TRBD1. Germline-derived CDR1 and CDR2 are SEHNR and FQNEAQ (reference sequence). This CDR3 contains 16 residues. Trimming at V came to 3 bases and at J to 0 bases, leaving 7 bases not matched to a gene. Here the CDR3 DNA reads TGTGCCAGCAGCTTTCCTGGGGGACAGTCTAACTATGGCTACACCTTC. This sequence encodes CASSFPGGQSNYGYTF.

This chain links TRBV18 with TRBJ2-1; 9 bases fit TRBD2. J lost 7 bases, V lost 2 bases, and 3 bases had no gene match. Germline V lookup: CDR1 KGHSH, CDR2 LQKENI. The CDR3 covers 14 residues. The CDR3 nucleotides read TGTGCCAGCTCACCATCTAGCGGGGCTAATGAGCAGTTCTTC. It encodes CASSPSSGANEQFF. The complete variable domain, with remaining parts taken from reference TRBV18 and TRBJ2-1, reads NAGVMQNPRHLVRRRGQEARLRCSPMKGHSHVYWYRQLPEEGLKFMVYLQKENIIDESGMPKERFSAEFPKEGPSILRIQQVVRGDSAAYFCASSPSSGANEQFFGPGTRLTVL.

The V call is TRBV15, the J call TRBJ2-7; D is unclear. V was pared by 8 bases and J by 0 bases, with 14 bases between. The CDR3 has 14 residues. CDR1 and CDR2 from the germline V gene are LNHNV and YYDKDF (reference sequence). The DNA for the CDR3 is TGTGCCACCTCGGAGTCCCTCCGCTCCTACGAGCAGTACTTC. As protein: CATSESLRSYEQYF.

This clonotype was counted between two and nine times. This chain uses TRBV27 with TRBJ2-1, with D perhaps TRBD1 or TRBD2 (5 bases each). V shed 8 bases and J shed 7 bases, with 18 bases lying between them. The germline V gene encodes CDR1 MNHEY and CDR2 SMNVEV (reference sequence). The length of the CDR3 is 14 residues. The CDR3, as DNA: TGTGCCAGCGCCATTGCCGGGGCCCGTAATGAGCAGTTCTTC. This gives the protein CASAIAGARNEQFF.

This chain uses TRBV10-3 with TRBJ2-7, with 12 bases that match TRBD2. The V gene end was trimmed by 3 bases and the J gene end by 3 bases; junction bases not matched to a gene: 6. Germline CDR1 ENHRY, CDR2 SYGVKD. This CDR3 has 16 amino acids. The DNA of the CDR3 is TGTGCCATCAGTGATATGGGACTAGCGGGTAACTACGAGCAGTACTTC. Translation: CAISDMGLAGNYEQYF.

This chain joins TRBV6-9 and TRBJ1-3, with D unresolved. The CDR3 runs to 14 residues. Germline-derived CDR1 and CDR2 are MNHGY and SVAAGI. The germline V and J ends were trimmed by 5 bases and 4 bases, with 12 bases remaining between them. CDR3 sequence: CASSRTLSGNTIYF. CDR3 DNA: TGTGCCAGCAGTCGCACTTTGAGCGGAAACACCATATATTTT.

This clonotype showed up many times. The rearrangement links TRBV6-1 to TRBJ2-7, with 10 bases identical to TRBD2. The CDR3 is 15 residues long. Germline V gives CDR1 MNHNS, CDR2 SASEGT. Trimming took 0 bases from V and 5 from J; bases not matched to a gene: 4. The CDR3 nucleotides are TGTGCCAGCAGTGAAGCGTCTAGCGGGAGCCACGAGCAGTACTTC. It translates to CASSEASSGSHEQYF.

In its sample, this clonotype was seen a few times. The chain recombines TRBV2 with TRBJ1-2; D remains unclear. Trimming left V 1 base short and J 5 bases short, with 8 bases between. CDR1 and CDR2 (germline): SNHLY, FYNNEI. This CDR3 is built from 13 residues. CDR3 nucleotide sequence: TGTGCCAGCAGTGAAGGGAGGGTTTATGGCTACACCTTC. Amino acid sequence: CASSEGRVYGYTF.

In its sample, this clonotype was seen many times. This chain uses TRBV2 with TRBJ1-2, with 9 nucleotides matching TRBD1. CDR1 is SNHLY and CDR2 is FYNNEI in the germline V gene. Trimming cost V 4 bases and J 3 bases; bases outside gene matches: 12. This CDR3 region has 17 residues. The CDR3 nucleotides read TGTGCCAGCAGTGTATCGGGACAGGGTACGGATGACTATGGCTACACCTTC. Protein sequence: CASSVSGQGTDDYGYTF.

Of note for this clonotype: The CDR3 ends on some other residue instead of the conserved phenylalanine or tryptophan, so this is likely a read error. This rearrangement joins TRBV12-3 or TRBV12-4 to TRBJ1-2, with 9 bases that match TRBD1. V shed 6 bases, J shed 8 bases, and the junction held 7 bases outside the gene matches. The CDR3 is 13 amino acids. The CDR3 coding sequence is TGTGCCAGCAGCACACAGGGGGCCCGCGGCTACACCTTA. This translates into CASSTQGARGYTL.

In this sample, this clonotype turned up a few times. V gene TRBV6-5 combines with J gene TRBJ1-1; 7 bases fit TRBD1. The V and J ends lost 5 bases and 8 bases, in that order; junction bases with no gene match: 11. Germline-derived CDR1 and CDR2 are MNHEY and SVGAGI. CDR3 length equals 14 residues. CDR3 residues: CASSQSQGGWEAFF. The CDR3 nucleotides read TGTGCCAGCAGTCAGTCCCAGGGGGGTTGGGAAGCTTTCTTT.

This clonotype came up many times. The genes are TRBV24-1 and TRBJ2-7, with D tentatively TRBD2 (6 bases). V lost 5 bases to trimming and J lost 3 bases, with 10 bases between them. In germline, CDR1 is KGHDR, CDR2 SFDVKD. The CDR3 loop spans 13 amino acids. The CDR3 DNA is TGTGCCACCAGTGCCGGGGGTATCTACGAGCAGTACTTC. This sequence encodes CATSAGGIYEQYF.

The sample holds many counts of this clonotype. The CDR3 sequence is CASTHSFNTEAFF. In DNA form, the CDR3 reads TGCGCCAGCACCCACAGCTTTAACACTGAAGCTTTCTTT. This chain joins TRBV10-2 and TRBJ1-1; no clear D gene. Germline V gene lookup returns CDR1 WSHSY and CDR2 SAAADI. The CDR3 length is 13 residues. Trimming left V 7 bases short and J 2 bases short, with 11 bases between.

This clonotype was seen many times. The chain has TRBV20-1 and TRBJ2-7; TRBD1 matches at 7 bases. Per germline, CDR1 DFQATT and CDR2 SNEGSKA (reference sequence). Trimming removed 0 bases from V and 2 bases from J; junction bases left unmatched: 4. The CDR3 runs 14 residues. CDR3 in DNA: TGCAGTGCTAGAGATTTAGGGGGCCCCTACGAGCAGTACTTC. Residues: CSARDLGGPYEQYF.

This clonotype was recorded many times. V usage is TRBV6-4 and J usage is TRBJ1-5; D may be TRBD1 (5 bases). Germline V gene data show CDR1 as MRHNA and CDR2 as SNTAGT. The CDR3 consists of 16 residues. V lost 8 bases and J lost 0, with 17 bases in between. The CDR3 reads CASVHQMRGSNQPQHF. The DNA of the CDR3 is TGTGCCAGCGTTCACCAAATGAGGGGTAGCAATCAGCCCCAGCATTTT.

In this sample, this clonotype turned up many times. The CDR3 sequence is CASSEIQGNNQPQHF. CDR3 sequence (DNA): TGTGCCAGCAGTGAAATTCAGGGCAACAATCAGCCCCAGCATTTT. V and J are TRBV2 and TRBJ1-5; tentative D call: TRBD1 (5 bases). The CDR3 covers 15 residues. Deletions cut 2 bases from V and 3 bases from J, with 11 bases between. Per the germline V gene, CDR1 is SNHLY and CDR2 is FYNNEI.

The sample holds a few counts of this clonotype. This chain links TRBV12-3 or TRBV12-4 with TRBJ2-7; TRBD1 matches at 7 bases. The CDR3 covers 11 residues. V dropped 6 bases and J dropped 7; count of bases not matched to a gene: 3. The CDR3 DNA reads as TGTGCCAGCAGGCAGGGGGTGGAGCAGTACTTC. This sequence encodes CASRQGVEQYF.

There are many counts of this clonotype. The chain carries TRBV27 and TRBJ1-2; possibly TRBD1 for D (5 bases). The V end was cut by 4 bases, the J end by 0 bases, with 15 bases between. The CDR3 contains 16 residues. Germline V gene sequence: CDR1 MNHEY, CDR2 SMNVEV (reference sequence). The CDR3 loop reads CASSSWDDGPNYGYTF. CDR3 bases: TGTGCCAGCAGTTCCTGGGACGACGGGCCTAACTATGGCTACACCTTC.

This chain links TRBV4-1 with TRBJ1-2, with no clear D. The CDR3 length is 11 residues. Per the germline V gene, CDR1 is MGHRA and CDR2 is YSYEKL. V was trimmed by 1 base and J by 8 bases, leaving 5 bases between them. This chain's CDR3 is CASSQGGGYTF. CDR3 DNA: TGCGCCAGCAGCCAAGGTGGGGGCTACACCTTC.

This sequence joins TRBV7-2 and TRBJ2-1; TRBD1 matches at 8 bases. CDR3 size: 17 residues. Looked up from germline, CDR1 is SGHTA and CDR2 is FQGNSA. V dropped 1 base and J dropped 7; count of bases not matched to a gene: 12. The CDR3 spells CASSLGGQASRRNEQFF. The DNA of the CDR3 is TGTGCCAGCAGCTTAGGGGGACAGGCATCAAGGAGAAATGAGCAGTTCTTC.